Presented here are 10 T cell receptor beta chains from one specimen sequenced in a study of blood T cell repertoires in COVID-19. Generated by immunoSEQ multiplex PCR, the TCRdb table keeps only in-frame clones and is missing some. This sample has fewer than 200,000 clones, with 70% to 90% found just once. Sequences were obtained from peripheral blood. The source of these receptors is a woman aged 45-60 years with COVID-19, enrolled during active disease.

J is TRBJ1-4 and V is TRBV7-9; D unresolved. V was clipped by 0 bases and J by 6 bases, with 8 bases between them. This CDR3 region has 14 residues. CDR1 is SEHNR and CDR2 is FQNEAQ in the germline V gene (reference sequence). DNA of the CDR3: TGTGCCAGCAGCTTAGCCTGGTCGGATGAAAAACTGTTTTTT. Translated: CASSLAWSDEKLFF.

The chain couples TRBV7-8 to TRBJ2-2, with 9 bases matching TRBD1. The CDR3 totals 17 residues. V shed 5 bases and J 5 bases; nucleotides not matched to a gene: 12. Germline V lookup: CDR1 SGHVS, CDR2 FQNEAQ. The CDR3 here is CASSPRGGTGHTGELFF. The CDR3 DNA follows: TGTGCCAGCAGCCCTAGGGGAGGGACAGGGCATACCGGGGAGCTGTTTTTT.

The gene calls are TRBV6-5 and TRBJ1-2, with unresolved D. Germline assignment: CDR1 MNHEY and CDR2 SVGAGI. The CDR3 runs to 16 residues. With 2 bases removed from V and 10 bases from J, the gap between germline ends came to 23 bases. CDR3 amino acids: CASSYRFRRSTEDYTF. In DNA, the CDR3 is TGTGCCAGCAGTTACCGTTTCAGAAGGTCCACTGAGGACTACACCTTC.

Comments on this clone: A much larger clone lies one base from this, so it may be a read error. The genes are TRBV2 and TRBJ1-3; TRBD1 matches 7 bases. Unmatched junction bases numbered 3, after V lost 4 bases and J lost 0 bases. Germline V gene sequence: CDR1 SNHLY, CDR2 FYNNEI. This CDR3 region has 15 residues. DNA for the CDR3: TGTGCCAGCAGTGCGGGACAGAGCTCTGGAAACACCATATATTTT. It codes for CASSAGQSSGNTIYF.

The chain combines TRBV18 with TRBJ2-4; TRBD1 agrees at 8 bases. Germline loops: CDR1 KGHSH, CDR2 LQKENI. This CDR3 region has 15 residues. V shed 0 bases, J shed 7 bases, and the junction held 5 bases outside the gene matches. The CDR3, as DNA: TGTGCCAGCTCACCACCGACAGGGGAACGGAACATTCAGTACTTC. Its translation: CASSPPTGERNIQYF.

The CDR3 nucleotides are TGTGCCAGCAGTTCCTCACAGGGGAACTATGGCTACACCTTC. It translates to CASSSSQGNYGYTF. The V gene is TRBV28, the J gene TRBJ1-2; 7 bases line up with TRBD1. Germline lookup yields CDR1 MDHEN and CDR2 SYDVKM. The V gene end was trimmed by 4 bases and the J gene end by 2 bases; junction bases not matched to a gene: 4. The CDR3 covers 14 residues.

The CDR3 coding sequence is TGTGCCAGCAGCACGGACACTGCCACAGATACGCAGTATTTT. The encoded protein is CASSTDTATDTQYF. The chain employs TRBV7-2 and TRBJ2-3, with D possibly TRBD1 on 5 matching bases. Trimming stripped 5 bases from V and 2 bases from J, with 11 bases between. The CDR3 has 14 amino acids. CDR1 SGHTA and CDR2 FQGNSA come from the germline V gene. The variable domain in full, completed from reference TRBV7-2 and TRBJ2-3, reads GAGVSQSPSNKVTEKGKDVELRCDPISGHTALYWYRQSLGQGLEFLIYFQGNSAPDKSGLPSDRFSAERTGGSVSTLTIQRTQQEDSAVYLCASSTDTATDTQYFGPGTRLTVL.

V gene TRBV5-4 combines with J gene TRBJ1-6; 7 nucleotides agree with TRBD1. The CDR3 consists of 16 residues. Trimming took 3 bases from V and 6 from J; bases not matched to a gene: 9. CDR1 SGHNT and CDR2 YYREEE come from the germline V gene (reference sequence). The CDR3 region is CASSSVAGGSNSPLHF. CDR3 coding DNA: TGTGCCAGCAGCTCGGTCGCAGGGGGTTCTAATTCACCCCTCCACTTT.

V is TRBV4-1 and J is TRBJ2-2, with D uncertain. Between the trimmed V and J ends, which lost 2 bases and 4 bases, there was a span of 17 bases. In germline, CDR1 is MGHRA, CDR2 YSYEKL. This CDR3 is built from 17 residues. The CDR3 sequence: CASSQTDMGFSTGELFF. Written as DNA, the CDR3 is TGCGCCAGCAGCCAAACAGATATGGGTTTTAGCACCGGGGAGCTGTTTTTT.

This clone turned up a few times. The chain carries TRBV5-6 and TRBJ1-6, with 7 bases fitting TRBD1. The trim removed 3 bases at V and 3 bases at J, leaving 6 bases unmatched. Germline V lookup: CDR1 SGHDT, CDR2 YYEEEE. This CDR3 is built from 16 residues. For the CDR3, the DNA is TGTGCCAGCAGCTACCTGGGGGACAGCTATAATTCACCCCTCCACTTT. Translating gives CASSYLGDSYNSPLHF.